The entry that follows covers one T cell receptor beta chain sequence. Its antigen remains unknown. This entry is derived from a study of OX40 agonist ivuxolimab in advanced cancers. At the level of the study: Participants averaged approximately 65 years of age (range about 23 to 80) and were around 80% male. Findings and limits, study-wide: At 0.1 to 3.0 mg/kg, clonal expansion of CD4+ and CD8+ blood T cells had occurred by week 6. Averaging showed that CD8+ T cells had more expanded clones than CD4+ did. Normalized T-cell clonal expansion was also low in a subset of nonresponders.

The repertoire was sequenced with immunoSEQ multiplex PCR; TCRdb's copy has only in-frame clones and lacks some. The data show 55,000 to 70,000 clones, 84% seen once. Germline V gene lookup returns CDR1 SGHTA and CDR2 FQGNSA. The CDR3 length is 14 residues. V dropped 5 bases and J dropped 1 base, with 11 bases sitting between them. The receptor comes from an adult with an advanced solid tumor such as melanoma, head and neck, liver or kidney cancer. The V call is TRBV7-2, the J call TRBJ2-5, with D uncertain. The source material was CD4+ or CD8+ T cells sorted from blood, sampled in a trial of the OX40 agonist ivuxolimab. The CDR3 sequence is CASSPRRSQETQYF. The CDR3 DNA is TGTGCCAGCAGCCCCCGACGGAGCCAAGAGACCCAGTACTTC.